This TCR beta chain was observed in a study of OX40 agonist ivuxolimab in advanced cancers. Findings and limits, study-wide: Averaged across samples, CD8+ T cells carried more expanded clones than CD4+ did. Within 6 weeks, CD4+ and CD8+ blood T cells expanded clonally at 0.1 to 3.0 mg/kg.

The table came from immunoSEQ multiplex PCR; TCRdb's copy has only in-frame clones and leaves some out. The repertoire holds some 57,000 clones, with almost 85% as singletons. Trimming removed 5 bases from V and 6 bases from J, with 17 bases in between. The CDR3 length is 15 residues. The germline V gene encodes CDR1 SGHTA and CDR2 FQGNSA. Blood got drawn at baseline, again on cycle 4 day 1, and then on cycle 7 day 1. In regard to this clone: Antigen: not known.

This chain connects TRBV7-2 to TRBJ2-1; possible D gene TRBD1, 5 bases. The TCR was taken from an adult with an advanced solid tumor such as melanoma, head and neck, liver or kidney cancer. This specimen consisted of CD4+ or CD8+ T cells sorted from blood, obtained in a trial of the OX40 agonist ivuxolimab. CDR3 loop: CASSHQGAGRNEQFF. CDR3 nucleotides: TGTGCCAGCAGCCATCAAGGGGCAGGGCGCAATGAGCAGTTCTTC.